The 5 T cell receptor beta chains presented below share a single source sample, sequenced in a study of cytomegalovirus exposure and HLA in healthy donors. Produced via immunoSEQ multiplex PCR; TCRdb's table is partial and in-frame only. Of about 130,000 clones listed, 89% are singletons. Sequencing was performed on PBMCs. These receptors originate from a woman between 18 and 29 years old in good health and CMV-seronegative.

The chain links TRBV7-6 to TRBJ2-7, with TRBD2 identical over 10 bases. The germline V gene encodes CDR1 SGHVS and CDR2 FNYEAQ. The CDR3 sequence is 20 residues long. V was pared by 0 bases and J by 1 base, with 15 bases of the junction left unmatched. The CDR3 DNA follows: TGTGCCAGCAGCTTAGCGGAATCTCTAGCGGGAGAGGGGGGTTCCTACGAGCAGTACTTC. It translates to CASSLAESLAGEGGSYEQYF.

CDR3 nucleotides: TGCGCCAGCAGCCAAGGGGGTTCTAGCGGACCACAAGAGACCCAGTACTTC. Protein product: CASSQGGSSGPQETQYF. The chain recombines TRBV4-1 with TRBJ2-5, with 7 bases lining up with TRBD2. CDR1 and CDR2 from the germline V gene are MGHRA and YSYEKL. After removal of 1 base from V and 2 bases from J, the junction contained 10 bases not matched to a gene. The CDR3 loop spans 17 amino acids.

This chain links TRBV9 with TRBJ1-1; 8 nucleotides align to TRBD1. With V trimmed by 0 bases and J by 4 bases, 11 bases remained unmatched. Germline CDR1 is SGDLS and CDR2 is YYNGEE. This CDR3 comprises 17 residues. CDR3 sequence: CASSVGRFRTGITEAFF. Written as DNA, the CDR3 is TGTGCCAGCAGCGTAGGGAGGTTCCGGACAGGGATCACTGAAGCTTTCTTT. The full variable domain, completed using reference TRBV9 and TRBJ1-1, is DSGVTQTPKHLITATGQRVTLRCSPRSGDLSVYWYQQSLDQGLQFLIQYYNGEERAKGNILERFSAQQFPDLHSELNLSSLELGDSALYFCASSVGRFRTGITEAFFGQGTRLTVV.

The J gene is TRBJ1-5, the V gene TRBV7-8, with 10 bases that match TRBD1. CDR1 and CDR2 from the germline V gene are SGHVS and FQNEAQ. The trim removed 8 bases at V and 3 bases at J, leaving 7 bases unmatched. The length of the CDR3 is 15 residues. CDR3 sequence (DNA): TGTGCCAGCCGGGCGGGGACAGGGGTCAATCAGCCCCAGCATTTT. Translating it yields CASRAGTGVNQPQHF.

This sequence joins TRBV15 and TRBJ2-3; 7 bases match TRBD2. Germline loops: CDR1 LNHNV, CDR2 YYDKDF (reference sequence). The CDR3 is made up of 15 amino acids. V shed 4 bases and J 4 bases; nucleotides not matched to a gene: 8. The CDR3 bases are TGTGCCACCAGCACCTGGGAGGGAGCCGCAGATACGCAGTATTTT. It translates to CATSTWEGAADTQYF. The full variable domain, with the rest looked up from reference TRBV15 and TRBJ2-3, is DAMVIQNPRYQVTQFGKPVTLSCSQTLNHNVMYWYQQKSSQAPKLLFHYYDKDFNNEADTPDNFQSRRPNTSFCFLDIRSPGLGDTAMYLCATSTWEGAADTQYFGPGTRLTVL.